Listed here are 8 T cell receptor beta chains from one sample, sequenced in a study of human T cells and chemical hapten exposure. The time point denotes: patch test 3, about 24 weeks after DPC sensitization. Treatment meaning: therapeutic diphenylcyclopropenone sensitization with weekly scalp DPC. In TCRdb, the RACE reads were re-called with MiXCR into one record per CDR3 protein. The repertoire holds some 180,000 distinct CDR3 sequences, with around 23% as singletons. This specimen consisted of whole blood, obtained in connection with sensitization to the hapten diphenylcyclopropenone (DPC). The receptors stem from a woman in her 40s with alopecia areata. Some clones in this sample may be carry-over from other donors' samples.

In DNA form, the CDR3 reads TGTGCCAGCAGTTTAGCGGACGGGCTTCAGCATTTT. Translated, it gives CASSLADGLQHF. V usage is TRBV12-3 or TRBV12-4 and J usage is TRBJ1-5; no clear D. This CDR3 comprises 12 residues. Trimming removed 0 bases at V and 13 bases at J, with 10 bases between.

The sample holds a few counts of this clonotype. The chain uses TRBV4-2 and TRBJ1-1, with 7 bases lining up with TRBD1. The V gene's germline CDR1 is LGHNA and CDR2 YNFKEQ. The CDR3 length is 16 residues. J was trimmed by 0 bases and V by 4 bases; bases with no gene match: 8. CDR3: CASSPRRGTVNTEAFF. The DNA of the CDR3 is TGTGCCAGCAGCCCCCGGAGAGGGACAGTGAACACTGAAGCTTTCTTT.

This clonotype was observed a handful of times. The chain joins TRBV6-6 to TRBJ2-3; TRBD2 is a possible D gene (5 bases). V lost 5 bases to trimming and J lost 2 bases, with 14 bases between them. CDR1 and CDR2 (germline): MNHNY, SVGAGI (reference sequence). This CDR3 spans 15 amino acids. CDR3 loop: CASSPRRGSTDTQYF. CDR3 in DNA: TGTGCCAGCAGTCCCCGTCGCGGGTCCACAGATACGCAGTATTTT.

The rearrangement links TRBV7-2 to TRBJ2-2; TRBD1 or TRBD2 may be the D gene (5 bases each). Trimming took 5 bases from V and 4 from J, leaving 11 bases between them. This CDR3 spans 14 amino acids. Germline CDR1 reads SGHTA; CDR2 reads FQGNSA. CDR3 amino acids: CASSPGPGTGELFF. As DNA, the CDR3 is TGTGCCAGCAGCCCGGGACCAGGCACCGGGGAGCTGTTTTTT.

The rearrangement links TRBV6-2 or TRBV6-3 to TRBJ2-1, with D unclear. CDR1 and CDR2 from the germline V gene are MNHEY and SVGEGT. CDR3 length: 14 residues. This chain's CDR3 is CGVNDFNSYNEQFF. The CDR3, as DNA: TGTGGCGTAAACGACTTTAATTCCTACAATGAGCAGTTCTTC.

This clonotype was counted between two and nine times. This chain joins TRBV28 and TRBJ1-4; D might be TRBD1 (5 bases). The CDR3 loop spans 13 amino acids. The V end was cut by 4 bases, the J end by 8 bases, with 11 bases between. CDR1 is MDHEN and CDR2 is SYDVKM in the germline V gene. The CDR3 bases are TGTGCCAGCAGTTCGACAGACCGGGAAAAACTGTTTTTT. Encoded protein: CASSSTDREKLFF. The whole variable domain, filled in from reference TRBV28 and TRBJ1-4, reads DVKVTQSSRYLVKRTGEKVFLECVQDMDHENMFWYRQDPGLGLRLIYFSYDVKMKEKGDIPEGYSVSREKKERFSLILESASTNQTSMYLCASSSTDREKLFFGSGTQLSVL.

In its sample, this clonotype was seen a few times. The chain has TRBV5-6 and TRBJ1-1; a possible D gene is TRBD1 (6 bases). Germline V lookup: CDR1 SGHDT, CDR2 YYEEEE. The CDR3 totals 14 residues. V lost 3 bases, J lost 2 bases, and 11 bases lay in between. CDR3 DNA sequence: TGTGCCAGCAGCTGGGGGACACCAAACACTGAAGCTTTCTTT. As protein: CASSWGTPNTEAFF.

This sequence joins TRBV7-9 and TRBJ2-3; TRBD1 aligns across 8 bases. The CDR3 totals 15 residues. V was clipped by 1 base and J by 5 bases; unmatched bases: 5. CDR1 is SEHNR, CDR2 FQNEAQ, per germline (reference sequence). The CDR3: CASSLVLTGGDTQYF. The CDR3 DNA reads as TGTGCCAGCAGCTTAGTCCTCACAGGGGGAGATACGCAGTATTTT.